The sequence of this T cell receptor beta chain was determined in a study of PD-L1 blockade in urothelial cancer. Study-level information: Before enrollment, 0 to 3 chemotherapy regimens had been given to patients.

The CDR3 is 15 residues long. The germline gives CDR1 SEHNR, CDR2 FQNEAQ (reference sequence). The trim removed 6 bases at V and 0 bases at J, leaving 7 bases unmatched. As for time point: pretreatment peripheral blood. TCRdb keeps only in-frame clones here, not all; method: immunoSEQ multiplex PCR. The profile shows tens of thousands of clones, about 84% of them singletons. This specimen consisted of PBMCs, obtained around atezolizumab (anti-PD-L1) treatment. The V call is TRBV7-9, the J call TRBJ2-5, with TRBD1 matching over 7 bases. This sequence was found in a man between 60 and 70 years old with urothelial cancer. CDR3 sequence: CASRLGQTYQETQYF. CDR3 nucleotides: TGTGCCAGCAGGCTGGGACAGACGTACCAAGAGACCCAGTACTTC. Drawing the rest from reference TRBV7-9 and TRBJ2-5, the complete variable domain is DTGVSQNPRHKITKRGQNVTFRCDPISEHNRLYWYRQTLGQGPEFLTYFQNEAQLEKSRLLSDRFSAERPKGSFSTLEIQRTEQGDSAMYLCASRLGQTYQETQYFGPGTRLLVL.